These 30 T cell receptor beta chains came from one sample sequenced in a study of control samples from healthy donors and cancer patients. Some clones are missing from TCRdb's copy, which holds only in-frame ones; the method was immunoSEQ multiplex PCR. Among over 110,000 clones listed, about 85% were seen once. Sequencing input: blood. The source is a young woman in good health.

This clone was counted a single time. CDR3 region: CASSLVYDNEQFF. CDR3 sequence (DNA): TGTGCCAGCAGCTTAGTGTATGATAATGAGCAGTTCTTC. The genes are TRBV7-2 and TRBJ2-1; the D is unclear. V lost 1 base and J lost 7, with 8 bases in between. CDR3 length equals 13 residues. The germline V gene encodes CDR1 SGHTA and CDR2 FQGNSA.

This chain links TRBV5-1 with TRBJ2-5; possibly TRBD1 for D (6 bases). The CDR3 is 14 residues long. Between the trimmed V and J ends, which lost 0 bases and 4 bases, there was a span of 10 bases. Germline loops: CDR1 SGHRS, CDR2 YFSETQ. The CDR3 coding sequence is TGCGCCAGCAGCTTGGAGGCAGGGGTAGAGACCCAGTACTTC. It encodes CASSLEAGVETQYF.

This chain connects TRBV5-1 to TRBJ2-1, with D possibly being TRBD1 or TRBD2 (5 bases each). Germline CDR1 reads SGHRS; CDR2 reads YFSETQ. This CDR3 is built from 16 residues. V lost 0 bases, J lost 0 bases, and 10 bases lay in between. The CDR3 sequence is CASSLDGAVSYNEQFF. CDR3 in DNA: TGCGCCAGCAGCTTGGACGGGGCCGTCTCCTACAATGAGCAGTTCTTC.

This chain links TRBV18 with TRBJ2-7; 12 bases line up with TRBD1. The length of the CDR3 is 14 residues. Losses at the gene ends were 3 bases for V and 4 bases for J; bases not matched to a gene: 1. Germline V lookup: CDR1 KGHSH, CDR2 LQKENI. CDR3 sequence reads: CASSPGQGAYEQYF. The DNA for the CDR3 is TGTGCCAGCTCACCGGGACAGGGGGCTTACGAGCAGTACTTC. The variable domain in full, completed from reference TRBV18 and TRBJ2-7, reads NAGVMQNPRHLVRRRGQEARLRCSPMKGHSHVYWYRQLPEEGLKFMVYLQKENIIDESGMPKERFSAEFPKEGPSILRIQQVVRGDSAAYFCASSPGQGAYEQYFGPGTRLTVT.

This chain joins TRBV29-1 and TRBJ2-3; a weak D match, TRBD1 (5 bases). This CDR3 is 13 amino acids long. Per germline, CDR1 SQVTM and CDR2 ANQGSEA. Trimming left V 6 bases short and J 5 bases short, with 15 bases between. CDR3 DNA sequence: TGCAGCGTGGCGCATGGGGCAGGAGATACGCAGTATTTT. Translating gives CSVAHGAGDTQYF.

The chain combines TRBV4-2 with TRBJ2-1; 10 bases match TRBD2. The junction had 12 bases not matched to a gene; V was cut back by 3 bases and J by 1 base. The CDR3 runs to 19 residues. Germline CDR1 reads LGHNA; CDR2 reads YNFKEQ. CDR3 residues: CASSQEGLAPGVSYNEQFF. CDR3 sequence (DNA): TGTGCCAGCAGCCAGGAGGGACTAGCGCCCGGTGTTTCCTACAATGAGCAGTTCTTC.

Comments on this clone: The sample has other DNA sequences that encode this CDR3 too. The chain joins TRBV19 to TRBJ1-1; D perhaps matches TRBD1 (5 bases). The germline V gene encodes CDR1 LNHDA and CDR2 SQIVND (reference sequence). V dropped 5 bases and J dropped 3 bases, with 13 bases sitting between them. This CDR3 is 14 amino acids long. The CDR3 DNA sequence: TGTGCCAGTAGTCGTCGCAGGGAAGACACTGAAGCTTTCTTT. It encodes CASSRRREDTEAFF. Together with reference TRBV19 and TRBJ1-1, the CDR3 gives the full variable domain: DGGITQSPKYLFRKEGQNVTLSCEQNLNHDAMYWYRQDPGQGLRLIYYSQIVNDFQKGDIAEGYSVSREKKESFPLTVTSAQKNPTAFYLCASSRRREDTEAFFGQGTRLTVV.

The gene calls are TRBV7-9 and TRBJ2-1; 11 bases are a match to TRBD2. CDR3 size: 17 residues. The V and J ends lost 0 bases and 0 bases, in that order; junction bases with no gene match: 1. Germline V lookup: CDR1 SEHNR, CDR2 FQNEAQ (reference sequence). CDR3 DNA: TGTGCCAGCAGCTTAGCTAGCGGGAGGGCCTCCTACAATGAGCAGTTCTTC. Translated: CASSLASGRASYNEQFF. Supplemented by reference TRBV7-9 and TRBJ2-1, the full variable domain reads DTGVSQNPRHKITKRGQNVTFRCDPISEHNRLYWYRQTLGQGPEFLTYFQNEAQLEKSRLLSDRFSAERPKGSFSTLEIQRTEQGDSAMYLCASSLASGRASYNEQFFGPGTRLTVL.

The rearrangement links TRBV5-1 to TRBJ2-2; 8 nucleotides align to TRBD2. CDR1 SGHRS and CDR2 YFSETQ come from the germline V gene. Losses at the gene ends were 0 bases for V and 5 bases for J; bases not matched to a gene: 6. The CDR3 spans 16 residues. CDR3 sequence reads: CASSLGGLAGTGELFF. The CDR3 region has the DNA TGCGCCAGCAGCTTGGGTGGTCTAGCGGGTACCGGGGAGCTGTTTTTT.

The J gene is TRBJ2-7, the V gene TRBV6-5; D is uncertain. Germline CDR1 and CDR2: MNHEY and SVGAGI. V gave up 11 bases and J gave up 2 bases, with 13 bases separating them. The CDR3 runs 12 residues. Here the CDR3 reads CASRAPTYEQYF. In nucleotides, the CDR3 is TGTGCCTCCCGTGCGCCTACCTACGAGCAGTACTTC.

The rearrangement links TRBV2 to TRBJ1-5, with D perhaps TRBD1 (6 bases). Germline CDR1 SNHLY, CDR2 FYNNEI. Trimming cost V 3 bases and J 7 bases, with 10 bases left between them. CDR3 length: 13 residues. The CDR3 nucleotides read TGTGCCAGCAGTGAGGACAGCGCGCAGCCCCAGCATTTT. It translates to CASSEDSAQPQHF.

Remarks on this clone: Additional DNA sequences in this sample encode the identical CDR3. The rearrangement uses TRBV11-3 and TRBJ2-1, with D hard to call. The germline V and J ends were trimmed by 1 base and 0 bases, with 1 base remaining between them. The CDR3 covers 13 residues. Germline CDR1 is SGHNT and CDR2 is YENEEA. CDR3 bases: TGTGCCAGCAGCTTAGCCTCCTACAATGAGCAGTTCTTC. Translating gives CASSLASYNEQFF.

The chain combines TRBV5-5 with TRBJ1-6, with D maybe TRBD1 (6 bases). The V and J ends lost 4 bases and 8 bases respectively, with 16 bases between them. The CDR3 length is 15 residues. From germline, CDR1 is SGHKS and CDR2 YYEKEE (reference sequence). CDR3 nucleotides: TGTGCCAGCAGCCCACGTTGGGGGCAGGATTCACCCCTCCACTTT. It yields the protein CASSPRWGQDSPLHF.

In DNA form, the CDR3 reads TGTGCCAGTAGTCCGTGGGACAGGGGGCTTATGAACACTGAAGCTTTCTTT. Translating gives CASSPWDRGLMNTEAFF. The chain combines TRBV19 with TRBJ1-1; 12 bases match TRBD1. CDR1 is LNHDA, CDR2 SQIVND, per germline (reference sequence). The CDR3 consists of 17 residues. The trim removed 5 bases at V and 0 bases at J, leaving 7 bases unmatched.

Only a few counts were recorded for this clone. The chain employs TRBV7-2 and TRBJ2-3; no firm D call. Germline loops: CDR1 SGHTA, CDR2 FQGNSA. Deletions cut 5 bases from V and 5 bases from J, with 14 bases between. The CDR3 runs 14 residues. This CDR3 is CASSPNLGRDTQYF. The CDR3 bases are TGTGCCAGCAGCCCCAACCTTGGTCGAGATACGCAGTATTTT. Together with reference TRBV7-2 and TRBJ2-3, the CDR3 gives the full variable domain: GAGVSQSPSNKVTEKGKDVELRCDPISGHTALYWYRQSLGQGLEFLIYFQGNSAPDKSGLPSDRFSAERTGGSVSTLTIQRTQQEDSAVYLCASSPNLGRDTQYFGPGTRLTVL.

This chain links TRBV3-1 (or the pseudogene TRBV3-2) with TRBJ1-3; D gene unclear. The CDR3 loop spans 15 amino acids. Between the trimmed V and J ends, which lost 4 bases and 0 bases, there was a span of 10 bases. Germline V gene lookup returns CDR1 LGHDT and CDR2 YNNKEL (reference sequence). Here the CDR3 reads CASSRRSASGNTIYF. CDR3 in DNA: TGTGCCAGCAGCCGTCGTTCGGCCTCTGGAAACACCATATATTTT.

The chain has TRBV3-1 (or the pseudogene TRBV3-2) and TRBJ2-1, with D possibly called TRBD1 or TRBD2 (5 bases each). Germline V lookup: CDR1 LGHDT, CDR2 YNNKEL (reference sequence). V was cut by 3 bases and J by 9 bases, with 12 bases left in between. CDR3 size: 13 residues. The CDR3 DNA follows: TGTGCCAGCAGCCAGGGACCCGGCGGTGAGCAGTTCTTC. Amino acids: CASSQGPGGEQFF.

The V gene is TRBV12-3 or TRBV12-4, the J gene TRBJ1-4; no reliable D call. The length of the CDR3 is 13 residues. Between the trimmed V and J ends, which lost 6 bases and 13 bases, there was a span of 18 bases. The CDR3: CASSTRAPRGLFF. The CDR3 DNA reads TGTGCCAGCAGCACCCGGGCCCCCAGAGGACTGTTTTTT.

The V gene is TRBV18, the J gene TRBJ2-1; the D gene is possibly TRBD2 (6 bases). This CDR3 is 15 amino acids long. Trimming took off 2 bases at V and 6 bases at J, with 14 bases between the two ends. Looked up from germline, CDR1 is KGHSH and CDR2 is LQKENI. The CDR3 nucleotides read TGTGCCAGCTCACCATCGGAGGGCCTGCGCAATGAGCAGTTCTTC. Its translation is CASSPSEGLRNEQFF.

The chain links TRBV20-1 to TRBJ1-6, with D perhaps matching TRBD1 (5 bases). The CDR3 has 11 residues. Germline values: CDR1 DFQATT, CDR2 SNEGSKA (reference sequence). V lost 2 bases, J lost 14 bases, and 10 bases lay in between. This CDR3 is CSARWGETLHF. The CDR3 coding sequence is TGCAGTGCTAGATGGGGCGAAACCCTCCACTTT.

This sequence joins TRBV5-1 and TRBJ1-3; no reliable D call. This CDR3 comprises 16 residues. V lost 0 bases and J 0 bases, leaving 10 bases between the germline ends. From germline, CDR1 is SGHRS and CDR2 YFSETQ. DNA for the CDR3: TGCGCCAGCAGCTTGGCCCCGTATAGCTCTGGAAACACCATATATTTT. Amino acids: CASSLAPYSSGNTIYF.

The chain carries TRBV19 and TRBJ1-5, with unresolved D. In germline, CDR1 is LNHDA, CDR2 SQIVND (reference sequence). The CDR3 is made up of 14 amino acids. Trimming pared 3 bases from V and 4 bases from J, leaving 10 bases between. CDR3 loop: CASSIMVLNQPQHF. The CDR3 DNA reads TGTGCCAGTAGTATTATGGTACTGAATCAGCCCCAGCATTTT.

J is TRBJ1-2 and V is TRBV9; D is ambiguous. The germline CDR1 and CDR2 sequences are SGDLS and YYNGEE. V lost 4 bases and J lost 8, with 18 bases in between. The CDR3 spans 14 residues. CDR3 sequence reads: CASSLRVDREGYTF. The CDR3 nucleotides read TGTGCCAGCAGCCTCCGCGTGGATCGGGAAGGCTACACCTTC.

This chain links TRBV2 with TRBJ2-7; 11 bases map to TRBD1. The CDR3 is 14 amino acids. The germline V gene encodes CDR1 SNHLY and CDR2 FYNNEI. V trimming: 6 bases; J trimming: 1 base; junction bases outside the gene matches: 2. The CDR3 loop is CASSRDRGSYEQYF. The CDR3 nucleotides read TGTGCCAGCAGCCGGGACAGGGGGTCCTACGAGCAGTACTTC.

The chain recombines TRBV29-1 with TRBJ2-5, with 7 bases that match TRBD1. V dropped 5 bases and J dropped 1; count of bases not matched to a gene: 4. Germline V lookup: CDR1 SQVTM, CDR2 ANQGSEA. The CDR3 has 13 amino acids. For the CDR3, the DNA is TGCAGCGTTAAATCAGGGGGCCAAGAGACCCAGTACTTC. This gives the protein CSVKSGGQETQYF.

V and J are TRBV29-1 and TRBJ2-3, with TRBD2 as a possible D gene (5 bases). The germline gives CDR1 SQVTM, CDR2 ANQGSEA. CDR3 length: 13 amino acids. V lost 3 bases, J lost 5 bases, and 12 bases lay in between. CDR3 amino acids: CSVDLAPRDTQYF. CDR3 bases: TGCAGCGTTGACTTAGCGCCGCGAGATACGCAGTATTTT.

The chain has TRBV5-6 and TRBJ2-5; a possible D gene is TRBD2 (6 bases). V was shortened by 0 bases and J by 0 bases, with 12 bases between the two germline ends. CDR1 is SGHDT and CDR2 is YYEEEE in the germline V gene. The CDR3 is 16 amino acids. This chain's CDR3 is CASSLVGLTDQETQYF. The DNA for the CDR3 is TGTGCCAGCAGCTTGGTGGGACTTACAGACCAAGAGACCCAGTACTTC.

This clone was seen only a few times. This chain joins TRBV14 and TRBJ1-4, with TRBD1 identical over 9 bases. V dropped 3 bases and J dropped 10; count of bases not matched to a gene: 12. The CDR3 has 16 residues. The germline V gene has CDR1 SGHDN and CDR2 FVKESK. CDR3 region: CASSQLLGTGLGKLFF. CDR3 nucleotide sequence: TGTGCCAGCAGCCAGCTACTCGGGACAGGGCTCGGAAAACTGTTTTTT.

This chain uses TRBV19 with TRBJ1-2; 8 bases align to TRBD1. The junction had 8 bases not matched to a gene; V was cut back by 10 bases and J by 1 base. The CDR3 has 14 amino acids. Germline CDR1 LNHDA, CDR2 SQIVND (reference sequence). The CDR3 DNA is TGTGCCACCTACGGACAGGGAGGTAACTATGGCTACACCTTC. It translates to CATYGQGGNYGYTF.

The CDR3 DNA is TGTGCCATCAGTGAGGACCTAGATCAGCCCCAGCATTTT. Translation gives CAISEDLDQPQHF. This chain links TRBV10-3 with TRBJ1-5; D not certain. The CDR3 runs to 13 residues. Per germline, CDR1 ENHRY and CDR2 SYGVKD. Trimming took off 2 bases at V and 5 bases at J, with 7 bases between the two ends.